The 15 T cell receptor beta chains given below trace back to one sample, sequenced in a study of T cell responses to AZD1222 COVID-19 vaccine. TCRdb's copy holds only in-frame clones and misses some; the assay was immunoSEQ multiplex PCR. Here the sample spans approximately 100,000 clones, 75% to 90% being singletons. The source material was peripheral blood, sampled on day 0 of AZD1222 vaccination. All receptors derive from an adult in good health.

J is TRBJ2-3 and V is TRBV5-1; TRBD2 is a possible D gene (6 bases). Germline lookup yields CDR1 SGHRS and CDR2 YFSETQ. V was shortened by 7 bases and J by 4 bases, with 16 bases between the two germline ends. The CDR3 length is 14 residues. DNA for the CDR3: TGCGCCAGCCGACTTTTGGGGGGTGCAGATACGCAGTATTTT. Amino acid sequence: CASRLLGGADTQYF.

This chain connects TRBV7-2 to TRBJ1-3; 8 nucleotides match TRBD1. Germline CDR1 SGHTA, CDR2 FQGNSA. The V segment lost 6 bases and the J segment 0 bases; nucleotides outside the gene matches: 10. This CDR3 is 17 amino acids long. The CDR3 nucleotides are TGTGCCAGCAGGCCGATCCAGGGGGCAACCTCTGGAAACACCATATATTTT. It is translated as CASRPIQGATSGNTIYF.

In nucleotides, the CDR3 is TGTGCCAGCAGCCCAGGGGAAGGATATGGCTACACCTTC. It yields the protein CASSPGEGYGYTF. The rearrangement uses TRBV12-3 or TRBV12-4 and TRBJ1-2; D might be TRBD1 (6 bases). This CDR3 is 13 amino acids long. The V gene lost 6 bases and the J gene lost 5 bases, with 13 bases spanning the gap.

V and J are TRBV15 and TRBJ2-6, with D perhaps TRBD1 or TRBD2 (5 bases each). Germline CDR1 LNHNV, CDR2 YYDKDF (reference sequence). The CDR3 length is 15 residues. Trimming took 0 bases from V and 6 from J, leaving 9 bases between them. The CDR3 reads CATSRDSGTANVLTF. DNA of the CDR3: TGTGCCACCAGCAGAGATTCCGGGACGGCCAACGTCCTGACTTTC.

This chain connects TRBV3-1 (or the pseudogene TRBV3-2) to TRBJ1-6, with 7 nucleotides matching TRBD1. Germline CDR1 reads LGHDT; CDR2 reads YNNKEL (reference sequence). The CDR3 sequence is 16 residues long. J gave up 3 bases and V 4 bases, and 6 bases lay outside the gene matches. This CDR3 reads CASSPETGFYNSPLHF. As DNA, the CDR3 is TGTGCCAGCAGCCCGGAGACAGGGTTCTATAATTCACCCCTCCACTTT.

The J gene is TRBJ2-1, the V gene TRBV5-6; unclear D gene. Germline CDR1 reads SGHDT; CDR2 reads YYEEEE. Trimming left V 0 bases short and J 5 bases short, with 9 bases between. The CDR3 is made up of 14 amino acids. The CDR3 is CASSLGSPNNEQFF. The CDR3 DNA follows: TGTGCCAGCAGCTTGGGCAGTCCTAACAATGAGCAGTTCTTC.

The chain couples TRBV27 to TRBJ2-1; D uncertain. V was pared by 3 bases and J by 5 bases, with 11 bases between. The CDR3 loop spans 14 amino acids. CDR1 MNHEY and CDR2 SMNVEV come from the germline V gene (reference sequence). The CDR3, as DNA: TGTGCCAGCAGTTTTCAGAGCCGAAACAATGAGCAGTTCTTC. Protein sequence: CASSFQSRNNEQFF.

The chain is built from TRBV27 and TRBJ1-2; 12 bases are a match to TRBD1. CDR3 length: 17 residues. Per the germline V gene, CDR1 is MNHEY and CDR2 is SMNVEV (reference sequence). J gave up 7 bases and V 4 bases, and 13 bases lay outside the gene matches. CDR3 sequence reads: CASSSTGTGGAILGYTF. The CDR3 DNA reads TGTGCCAGCAGTTCCACCGGGACAGGGGGCGCAATACTTGGCTACACCTTC.

The rearrangement joins TRBV5-6 to TRBJ2-3, with D possibly matching TRBD1 (5 bases). Per germline, CDR1 SGHDT and CDR2 YYEEEE. Trimming took 5 bases from V and 3 from J, leaving 10 bases between them. The CDR3 has 13 amino acids. The CDR3 sequence: CASSQGSTDTQYF. CDR3 in DNA: TGTGCCAGCAGTCAGGGTTCGACAGATACGCAGTATTTT.

The chain carries TRBV4-1 and TRBJ2-2, with 7 bases matching TRBD1. CDR3 length: 15 amino acids. The germline V gene encodes CDR1 MGHRA and CDR2 YSYEKL. J lost 4 bases, V lost 2 bases, and 4 bases had no gene match. CDR3 protein: CASSQRTGGTGELFF. For the CDR3, the DNA is TGCGCCAGCAGCCAACGGACAGGCGGCACCGGGGAGCTGTTTTTT.

On this clone itself: This sample includes further DNA sequences coding for the same CDR3. This chain joins TRBV9 and TRBJ2-7, with 7 bases identical to TRBD2. Germline loops: CDR1 SGDLS, CDR2 YYNGEE. V gave up 0 bases and J gave up 0 bases; unmatched junction bases: 3. The CDR3 sequence is 15 residues long. This CDR3 is CASSVERGPSYEQYF. The CDR3, as DNA: TGTGCCAGCAGCGTAGAGCGGGGCCCCTCCTACGAGCAGTACTTC.

On this clone: A junction end diverges from the germline sequence, so it may reflect a read error. The CDR3 sequence: CASSLDPTTKTEF. The CDR3 region has the DNA TGTGCCAGCAGCTTAGATCCAACAACGAAGACAGAGTTC. This chain joins TRBV11-2 and TRBJ2-7; tentatively, D is TRBD1 (5 bases). Germline V gene lookup returns CDR1 SGHAT and CDR2 FQNNGV. The CDR3 spans 13 residues.

The rearrangement uses TRBV19 and TRBJ1-4; no reliable D call. Germline values: CDR1 LNHDA, CDR2 SQIVND (reference sequence). V was pared by 5 bases and J by 4 bases, with 2 bases between. CDR3 length equals 11 residues. The CDR3: CASSLNEKLFF. The CDR3, as DNA: TGTGCCAGTAGTCTTAATGAAAAACTGTTTTTT.

The gene calls are TRBV6-6 and TRBJ1-2; 7 bases are shared with TRBD1. The V gene end was trimmed by 6 bases and the J gene end by 0 bases; junction bases not matched to a gene: 7. Germline lookup yields CDR1 MNHNY and CDR2 SVGAGI (reference sequence). The CDR3 spans 15 residues. CDR3 residues: CASRPPGTANYGYTF. The CDR3, as DNA: TGTGCCAGCAGACCCCCCGGGACAGCTAACTATGGCTACACCTTC.

The rearrangement uses TRBV10-3 and TRBJ2-3; a weak D match, TRBD1 (7 bases). Germline CDR1 is ENHRY and CDR2 is SYGVKD. This CDR3 is 15 amino acids long. V lost 6 bases, J lost 1 base, and 14 bases lay in between. The CDR3 sequence is CAIRKDREGTDTQYF. The DNA for the CDR3 is TGTGCCATCAGGAAAGACAGGGAGGGCACAGATACGCAGTATTTT.